This TCR beta chain derives from a study of T-cell reconstitution after alpha-beta-depleted transplantation in children. There are 15 residues in the CDR3. The germline CDR1 and CDR2 sequences are SGHTA and FQGTGA. Trimming took 4 bases from V and 4 from J; bases not matched to a gene: 9. This clonotype was detected a few times. Preparation of the TCRbeta library was carried out with unique molecular identifiers. TCRdb itself ran the PCR reads through MiXCR, one entry per CDR3 protein. The sample lists about 400,000 distinct CDR3 sequences; over 20% were seen once. The sample in question was PBMCs from the stem cell graft donor, obtained from the stem cell graft. This chain joins TRBV7-3 and TRBJ1-1, with 7 nucleotides matching TRBD1. This sequence was found in a human donor who donated a stem cell graft to a child with acute myeloid leukemia. The CDR3 reads CASSSTHTGATEAFF. The CDR3 region has the DNA TGTGCCAGCAGCTCCACCCATACAGGGGCCACTGAAGCTTTCTTT.